These T cell receptor beta chains were read from a single sample in a study of cytomegalovirus exposure and HLA in healthy donors. The table came from immunoSEQ multiplex PCR; TCRdb's copy has only in-frame clones and leaves some out. Of roughly 150,000 clones in the sample, about 88% are singletons; the top ten hold 2.5% to 4%. What was sequenced was PBMCs. All receptors come from a woman younger than 30 in good health and CMV-seropositive. Each CDR3 is given with its conserved first and last residue. D genes are given only for firm matches. For some rows the clone size is stated as once, few or many, or as a class when expanded; others skip it.

TRBJ2-7 . TRBV12-5 . CASGFGGAYEQYF TGTGCTAGTGGTTTTGGAGGGGCCTACGAGCAGTACTTC
TRBJ1-4 . TRBV7-8 . CASSPRTRATNEKLFF TGTGCCAGCAGCCCCAGGACTCGGGCAACTAATGAAAAACTGTTTTTT
TRBJ2-1 TRBD2 TRBV11-3 . CASGRFGSSGSNEQFF TGTGCCAGCGGCCGTTTTGGGTCTAGCGGGAGCAATGAGCAGTTCTTC
TRBJ2-1 TRBD2 TRBV6-6 . CASSTGTSRFF TGTGCCAGCAGTACCGGGACTAGCCGGTTCTTC
TRBJ2-5 TRBD2 TRBV4-3 . CASSQDVELAGSETQYF TGCGCCAGCAGCCAAGATGTAGAGCTAGCGGGATCGGAGACCCAGTACTTC
TRBJ2-1 . TRBV15 . CATSRVQGKNEQFF TGTGCCACCAGCAGAGTTCAGGGAAAAAATGAGCAGTTCTTC
TRBJ2-3 TRBD1 TRBV5-1 . CASSVGTARGDTQYF TGCGCCAGCAGCGTAGGGACAGCTCGAGGAGATACGCAGTATTTT
TRBJ2-1 TRBD2 TRBV29-1 . CSVLSGSIYEQFF TGCAGCGTTCTCAGCGGGAGTATCTATGAGCAGTTCTTC
TRBJ1-5 . TRBV9 once CASSAGGGNQPQHF TGTGCCAGCAGCGCTGGGGGGGGCAATCAGCCCCAGCATTTT
TRBJ2-7 TRBD2 TRBV7-3 once CASSIAGESYEQYF TGTGCCAGCAGCATAGCGGGAGAGTCCTACGAGCAGTACTTC
TRBJ2-5 TRBD2 TRBV5-3 . CARSWLTSGIEETQYF TGTGCCAGAAGCTGGCTGACTAGCGGGATCGAAGAGACCCAGTACTTC
TRBJ2-1 TRBD2 TRBV5-1 . CASSLPSGSSYNEQFF TGCGCCAGCAGCTTGCCTAGCGGGAGCTCCTACAATGAGCAGTTCTTC
TRBJ2-1 . TRBV15 once CATSRDRGRGDEQFF TGTGCCACCAGCAGAGATCGGGGCAGGGGGGATGAGCAGTTCTTC
TRBJ2-7 . TRBV4-1 . CASSLQQGYEQYF TGCGCCAGCAGCCTCCAGCAGGGGTACGAGCAGTACTTC
TRBJ2-1 TRBD2 TRBV30 . CAWKLGLAGANEQFF TGTGCCTGGAAGCTGGGACTAGCGGGAGCCAATGAGCAGTTCTTC